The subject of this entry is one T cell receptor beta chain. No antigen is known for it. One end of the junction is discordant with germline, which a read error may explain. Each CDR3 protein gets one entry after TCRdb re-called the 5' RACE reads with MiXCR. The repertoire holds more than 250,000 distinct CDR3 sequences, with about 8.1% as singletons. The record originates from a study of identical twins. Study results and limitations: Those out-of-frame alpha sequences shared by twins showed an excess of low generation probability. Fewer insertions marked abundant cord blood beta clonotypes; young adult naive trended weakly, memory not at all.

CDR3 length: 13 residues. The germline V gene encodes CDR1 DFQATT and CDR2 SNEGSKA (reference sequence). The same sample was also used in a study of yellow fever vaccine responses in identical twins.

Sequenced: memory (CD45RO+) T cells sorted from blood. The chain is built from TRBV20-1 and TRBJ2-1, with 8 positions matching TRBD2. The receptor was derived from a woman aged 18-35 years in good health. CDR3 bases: TGCAGTTCTAGCGGCCGCGGGGGGATTAGACAGTTCTTC. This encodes CSSSGRGGIRQFF.